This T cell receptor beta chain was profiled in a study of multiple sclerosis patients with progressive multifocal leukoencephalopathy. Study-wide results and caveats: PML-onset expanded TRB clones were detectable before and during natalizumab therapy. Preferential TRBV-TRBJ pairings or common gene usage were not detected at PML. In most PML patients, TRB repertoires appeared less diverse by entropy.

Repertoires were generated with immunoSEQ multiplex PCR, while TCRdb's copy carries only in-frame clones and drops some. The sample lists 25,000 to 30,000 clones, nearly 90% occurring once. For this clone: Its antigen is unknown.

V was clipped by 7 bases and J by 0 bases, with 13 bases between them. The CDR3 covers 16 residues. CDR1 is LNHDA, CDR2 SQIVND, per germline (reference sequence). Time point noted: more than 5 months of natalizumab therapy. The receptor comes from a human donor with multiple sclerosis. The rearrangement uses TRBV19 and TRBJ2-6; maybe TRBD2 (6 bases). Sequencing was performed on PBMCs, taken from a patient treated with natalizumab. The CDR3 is CASTYGSSSGANVLTF. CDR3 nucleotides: TGTGCCAGTACATACGGGAGCTCCTCTGGGGCCAACGTCCTGACTTTC.